The rows below give T cell receptor beta chains drawn from one sample of a study of T-cell reconstitution after alpha-beta-depleted transplantation in children. Via MiXCR, TCRdb re-called the PCR reads, giving one row per CDR3 protein. The profile covers some 840,000 distinct CDR3 sequences, with roughly 15% appearing a single time and approximately 5% taken by the ten largest. Source: PBMCs, mostly from graft donor cells, taken 360 days after TCRalphabeta/CD19-depleted stem cell transplant. These receptors were obtained from a male patient younger than 18 who had a stem cell transplant for acute lymphoblastic leukemia, so the T cells may come from the graft donor. Each CDR3 is given with its conserved first and last residue. The D gene is left open where the match is weak. Some rows mark clone size as missing; the rest say once, few, many or name a class of expanded clone.

j_call clone_size v_call d_call cdr3_length cdr3_nt cdr3_aa
TRBJ2-1 many TRBV12-3/TRBV12-4 . 14 TGTGCCAGCAATGCCGTAGGAGGGTTAGATGAGCAGTTCTTC CASNAVGGLDEQFF
TRBJ2-7 many TRBV12-3/TRBV12-4 TRBD2 15 TGTGCCAGCACCAGACTAGCGGGGGACTCCTACGAGCAGTACTTC CASTRLAGDSYEQYF
TRBJ2-1 . TRBV7-3 . 15 TGTGCCAGCAGCTTCTACCTCACAGAGTACAATGAGCAGTTCTTC CASSFYLTEYNEQFF
TRBJ2-7 . TRBV3-1 TRBD2 18 TGTGCCAGCAGCCACGTGAAGAGGAAGAGCGGGGGGGTCTACGAGCAGTACTTC CASSHVKRKSGGVYEQYF
TRBJ2-2 few TRBV7-3 . 13 TGTGCCAGCAGCCGTGCGAGCACCGGGGAGCTGTTTTTT CASSRASTGELFF
TRBJ2-3 few TRBV9 TRBD2 14 TGTGCCAGCAGCGTCGTAGCGGGAGGGCGTTGGCAGTATTTT CASSVVAGGRWQYF
TRBJ1-5 . TRBV24-1 . 14 TGTGCCACCAGTGATTTTGACACATATCAGCCCCAGCATTTT CATSDFDTYQPQHF
TRBJ1-3 few TRBV12-3/TRBV12-4 . 15 TGTGCCAGCAGAGCCCCAGGGAGCTCTGGAAACACCATATATTTT CASRAPGSSGNTIYF
TRBJ2-3 few TRBV4-1 TRBD2 15 TGCGCCAGCAGCCGCCTGGGACTAAAAGAGGATACGCAGTATTTT CASSRLGLKEDTQYF
TRBJ1-5 . TRBV6-2/TRBV6-3 . 17 TGTGCCAGCAGTTACTCGATGTCAGGGCCGGGCAATCAGCCCCAGCATTTT CASSYSMSGPGNQPQHF
TRBJ2-5 many TRBV5-5 TRBD2 17 TGTGCCAGCAGCTCGTGGACTAGCGGGAGGGCCAGGGAGACCCAGTACTTC CASSSWTSGRARETQYF
TRBJ2-4 . TRBV15 . 16 TGTGCCACCAGCACCCAAGCGGACATAGCCAAAAACATTCAGTACTTC CATSTQADIAKNIQYF
TRBJ2-3 few TRBV12-3/TRBV12-4 . 14 TGTGCCAGCACCCCTCGGGGGTACACAGATACGCAGTATTTT CASTPRGYTDTQYF
TRBJ2-1 few TRBV29-1 TRBD2 12 TGCAGCGTACTAGCGGGAGGCAATGAGCAGTTCTTC CSVLAGGNEQFF
TRBJ2-7 few TRBV29-1 TRBD1 12 TGCAGCGTGCGGACAGGGGTCGACGAGCAGTACTTC CSVRTGVDEQYF
TRBJ2-3 . TRBV25-1 . 15 TGTGCCAGCAGGACTCGTGGCGGTAGCACAGATACGCAGTATTTT CASRTRGGSTDTQYF
TRBJ1-6 few TRBV5-1 TRBD1 16 TGCGCCAGCAGCTCGCTTTACAGGGGAAGAGATTCACCCCTCCACTTT CASSSLYRGRDSPLHF
TRBJ2-2 few TRBV29-1 . 14 TGCAGCGTCACGGCAGGGGCTCAGGGGGGGGAGCTGTTTTTT CSVTAGAQGGELFF
TRBJ2-3 many TRBV29-1 . 13 TGCAGCGTTGAGGGGTTGAGAGCAGATACGCAGTATTTT CSVEGLRADTQYF
TRBJ2-1 . TRBV5-1 . 17 TGCGCCAGCAGCTTGGCCGGGATCGGGAGAGGTCACAATGAGCAGTTCTTC CASSLAGIGRGHNEQFF
TRBJ1-4 many TRBV6-5 . 16 TGTGCCAGCAGTTGGGTTCGGGGAGCAACTAATGAAAAACTGTTTTTT CASSWVRGATNEKLFF
TRBJ2-1 many TRBV6-5 . 15 TGTGCCAGCAGAAGAGAGCCCAGAGCGGACAATGAGCAGTTCTTC CASRREPRADNEQFF
TRBJ2-2 few TRBV12-3/TRBV12-4 TRBD1 13 TGTGCCAGCAGGGAGACAGGGACCGGGGAGCTGTTTTTT CASRETGTGELFF
TRBJ2-1 once TRBV3-1 TRBD2 18 TGTGCCAGCAGCCCTCAAGGAGTGACTAGCGGGAGGATTCATGAGCAGTTCTTC CASSPQGVTSGRIHEQFF
TRBJ2-5 few TRBV14 . 14 TGTGCCAGCAGCCGCCCGATCCGGAGGGAGACCCAGTACTTC CASSRPIRRETQYF
TRBJ1-2 . TRBV29-1 TRBD1 13 TGCAGCGTTGGGGGGACAGCGCTCTATGGCTACACCTTC CSVGGTALYGYTF
TRBJ1-2 . TRBV6-5 . 14 TGTGCCAGCAGTTACTCAGCAGACAACTATGGCTACACCTTC CASSYSADNYGYTF
TRBJ1-2 few TRBV5-1 . 19 TGCGCCAGCAGCCCGGCGCGACAATTTACAAGGTCTTCCTATGGCGGCTACACCTTC CASSPARQFTRSSYGGYTF
TRBJ2-3 . TRBV12-3/TRBV12-4 TRBD1 16 TGTGCCAGCAGGCGATCCCGGGACAGGGAGCGAGATACGCAGTATTTT CASRRSRDRERDTQYF
TRBJ1-5 . TRBV28 . 17 TGTGCCAGCTTACCTCGGGGGGCTGGACGGGGCAATCAGCCCCAGCATTTT CASLPRGAGRGNQPQHF
TRBJ2-7 few TRBV20-1 . 14 TGCAGTGCTCGGAAAAGGGACGCCTCCTACGAGCAGTACTTC CSARKRDASYEQYF
TRBJ2-7 . TRBV7-3 . 15 TGTGCCAGCAGCCACCTCCCGGGGGCGGAGTACGAGCAGTACTTC CASSHLPGAEYEQYF
TRBJ2-7 . TRBV12-3/TRBV12-4 TRBD1 15 TGTGCCAGCAGCTCCGGACAGGGTGGGGTCTACGAGCAGTACTTC CASSSGQGGVYEQYF
TRBJ2-5 . TRBV15 . 15 TGTGCCACCAGCAGCCCGCTCAGGTACCAAGAGACCCAGTACTTC CATSSPLRYQETQYF
TRBJ2-1 few TRBV5-6 TRBD1 12 TGTGCCAGCAGCCATAAGACAGGGGAGCAGTTCTTC CASSHKTGEQFF
TRBJ2-1 few TRBV10-3 TRBD2 14 TGTGCCACCGCGACTAGCGGGAGCTCGGATGAGCAGTTCTTC CATATSGSSDEQFF
TRBJ2-3 . TRBV12-3/TRBV12-4 . 16 TGTGCCAGCAGTTCGACAGGGAGGTGGGACACAGATACGCAGTATTTT CASSSTGRWDTDTQYF
TRBJ2-7 many TRBV5-1 TRBD1 15 TGCGCCAGCAGCTTAGCCGGGACAGAAGCCTACGAGCAGTACTTC CASSLAGTEAYEQYF
TRBJ2-7 few TRBV4-1 TRBD1 15 TGCGCCAGCAGCCAAAGGTTCGACAGGGGCTACGAGCAGTACTTC CASSQRFDRGYEQYF
TRBJ2-7 . TRBV5-1 TRBD1 16 TGCGCCAGCAGCACCCTCGGACAGGGCATTTCCTACGAGCAGTACTTC CASSTLGQGISYEQYF